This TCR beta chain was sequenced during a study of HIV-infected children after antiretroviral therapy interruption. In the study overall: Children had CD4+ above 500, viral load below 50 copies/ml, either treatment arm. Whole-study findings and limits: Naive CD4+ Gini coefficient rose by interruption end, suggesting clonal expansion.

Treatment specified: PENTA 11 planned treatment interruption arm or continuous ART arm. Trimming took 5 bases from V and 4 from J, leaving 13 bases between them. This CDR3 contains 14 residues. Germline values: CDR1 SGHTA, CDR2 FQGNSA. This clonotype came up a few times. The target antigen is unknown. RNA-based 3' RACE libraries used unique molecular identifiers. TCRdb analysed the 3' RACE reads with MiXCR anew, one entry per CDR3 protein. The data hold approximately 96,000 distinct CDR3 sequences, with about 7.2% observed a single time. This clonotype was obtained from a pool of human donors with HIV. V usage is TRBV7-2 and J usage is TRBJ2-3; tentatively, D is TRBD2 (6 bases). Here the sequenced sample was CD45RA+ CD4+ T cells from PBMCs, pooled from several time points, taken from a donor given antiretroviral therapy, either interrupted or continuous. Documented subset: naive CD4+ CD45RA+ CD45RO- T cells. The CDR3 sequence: CASSERGAADTQYF. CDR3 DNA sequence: TGTGCCAGCAGCGAACGCGGGGCTGCAGATACGCAGTATTTT.